The clone carrying this T cell receptor (beta chain) was counted only a few times. The antigen remains unidentified. As for treatment: approximately nine-day PBMC culture with coronavirus spike peptide pools or control peptides (ViraFEST assay). Samples of CD4+ T cells were obtained from the unexposed donor before the COVID-19 pandemic (2011-2018). The ViraFEST method relied on peptide pools to expand antigen-specific T cells, followed by TCR sequencing. The sample is drawn from a study of vaccination and CD4 T cells after COVID-19. At the level of the study: Blood was drawn a median roughly 67 days post second dose, range 14 to 241.

V was trimmed by 6 bases and J by 0 bases, leaving 14 bases between them. Per germline, CDR1 LNHDA and CDR2 SQIVND (reference sequence). CDR3 length: 16 amino acids. CD4+ T cells that had been cultured provided DNA sequenced with the Oncomine TCR Beta short-read assay. In TCRdb, the PCR reads were re-called with MiXCR into one record per CDR3 protein. Of a few thousand distinct CDR3 sequences in the sample, 39% were seen once. The sequenced sample consisted of CD4+ T cells from blood, cultured in vitro. The sequence came from a human donor in good health. The chain uses TRBV19 and TRBJ2-2; the D gene could be TRBD1 or TRBD2 (5 bases each). The CDR3 DNA reads as TGTGCCAGTAGACGCCGCCGGGGCGCGAACACCGGGGAGCTGTTTTTT. This sequence encodes CASRRRRGANTGELFF.